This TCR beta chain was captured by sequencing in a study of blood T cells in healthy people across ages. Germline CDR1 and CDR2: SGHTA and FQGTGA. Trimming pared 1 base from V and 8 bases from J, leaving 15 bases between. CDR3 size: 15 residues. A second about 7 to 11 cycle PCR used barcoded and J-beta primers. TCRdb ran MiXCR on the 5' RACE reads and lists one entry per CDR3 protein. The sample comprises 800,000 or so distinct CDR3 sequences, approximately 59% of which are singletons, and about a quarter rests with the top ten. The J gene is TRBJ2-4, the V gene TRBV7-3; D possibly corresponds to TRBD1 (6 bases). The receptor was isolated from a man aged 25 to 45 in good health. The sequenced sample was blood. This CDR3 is CASSLRGPHRDIQYF. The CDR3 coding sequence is TGTGCCAGCAGCTTAAGGGGGCCCCACCGGGACATTCAGTACTTC.